One TCR beta chain is described in this entry. The antigen it recognizes is unknown. CDR1 and CDR2 are read off the germline V gene as SNHLY and FYNNEI. CDR3 length: 13 amino acids, cysteine to phenylalanine. Only the CDR3 portion is preserved as DNA: 39 bases, with reading frame beginning at the first base. The trim is 10 bases for V and 4 bases for J, with a gap of 16 bases between the germline ends. This sample stems from a study of cytomegalovirus exposure and HLA in healthy donors (dated by TCRdb to the late 2010s). Context from the whole study: According to an earlier analysis of a few hundred of the donors, 150 million to 200 million T cells yielded some 120 million unique TCR beta sequences and more than 250 Gb of sequence data. In the later analysis, no new phenotypic data were used to find candidate immune exposures; instead, reliance was placed on TCR beta sequences and their occurrence across donors. Both class I and class II loci were covered by HLA typing, at four-digit resolution. A separate validation cohort of 100 to 150 different subjects was used in addition to the roughly 700-subject first cohort. An early release covering approximately 600 HLA-typed donors comprised 300 to 350 gigabases of sequencing data and tens of millions of unique TCR sequences. A later genetic analysis used genome-wide SNP genotypes for about three fifths of the 666 donors, treating that subset as a discovery cohort. Donor age, sex, ethnicity and CMV serostatus were compiled together with the repertoire data. In a later analysis, previously published TCR beta repertoires from several hundred donors were re-analyzed and high-resolution HLA genotyping was added so that TCR occurrence patterns could be studied. The number of typed donors differed by locus: roughly 629-630 for A, B, C, DRB1 and DQB1; some 540 for DQA1; 606 for DPA1; and some 470 for DPB1. Five DR-DQ haplotypes were handled as single units for association and clustering, since linkage in the cohort was strong. The genetic ancestry cluster associated with self-reported Caucasian donors included about four fifths of the roughly 410 genotyped donors. The study combined high-throughput TCR immunosequencing, statistical association of individual TCRs with disease status, and machine learning to predict cytomegalovirus infection status. The study was designed to test whether signatures of past pathogen exposure could be identified by cataloging public T cell receptors. Among 398 genotyped donors of the cohort, an average of approximately 230,000 unique TCR beta nucleotide sequences were sequenced per donor, roughly 18% of them non-productive. Every repertoire in the discovery cohort had been generated on one and the same sequencing platform. An earlier analysis of some 500 of the donors applied high-throughput TCR beta sequencing to assess whether each TCR beta V gene segment acted as functional or pseudogenic. Using immunosequencing, the study profiled T cell repertoires from approximately 700 subjects and related those repertoires to cytomegalovirus serostatus.

The library was built by means of the immunoSEQ multiplex PCR assay. For the multiplex PCR, a mixture combining 60 forward primers for TCR Vbeta segments and 13 reverse primers for TCR Jbeta segments was used. A multiplex PCR assay on genomic DNA amplified the CDR3 region of rearranged TCR beta genes. Amplified TCR beta libraries were sequenced as 87-base-pair reads on the Illumina HiSeq System. As for how the authors treated the data: A later analysis counted tens of millions of unique TCR beta chains across the 550 to 700 repertoires, and 10 million to 12 million of these chains were shared by at least two donors. Raw reads were error-corrected and collapsed into unique sequences by a nearest-neighbor algorithm in which closely related sequences were merged to remove PCR and sequencing errors. V, D and J gene segments were assigned by aligning CDR3 sequences to IMGT reference sequences. Each retained sequence needed at least a six-nucleotide match to both a V gene segment and a J gene segment. Rearrangements were called productive when the CDR3 lacked stop codons and stayed in frame with V and J; all others were non-productive. CDR3 was defined according to IMGT convention as the region running from the second conserved V-encoded cysteine to the conserved J-encoded phenylalanine. The earlier analysis of about 560 of the donors excluded any sequence lacking an unambiguous match to a single V gene segment. An earlier analysis of several hundred of the donors called V segments functional above 56.7% productive rearrangements and segregating when the between-donor standard deviation exceeded 5%. A statistical classification framework was built to diagnose cytomegalovirus status from the catalog of TCR beta chain sequences. In a later analysis, V and J genes were assigned by comparing TCR nucleotide sequences against IMGT/GENE-DB human TR gene sequences. Using the TCRdist pipeline, a later analysis assigned CDR3 sequences along with most-parsimonious VDJ recombination scenarios. A later analysis defined each TCR beta chain by its CDR3 amino acid sequence plus V-gene family, and excluded reads lacking a unique V-gene family. To address suspected cross-contamination and a sequencing artifact, a later analysis removed several hundred highly shared, low-generation-probability nucleotide sequences. In a later analysis, a clonal expansion index was calculated for each public chain from normalized within-repertoire ranks of inferred template counts. In a later analysis, generation probabilities were computed with a VDJ recombination model fitted to out-of-frame rearrangements, and the resulting probabilities were checked against IGoR. In a later analysis, hypergeometric tests were used to score TCR-TCR, TCR-HLA and TCR-CMV co-occurrence, with a repertoire-size bias correction applied to TCR pairs. A later analysis estimated false discovery rates by permuting HLA or CMV assignments 20 times. In a later analysis, co-occurring TCRs were grouped with DBSCAN, and TCRdist sequence similarity was added when clustering was performed within HLA-allele-positive subsets. Co-occurrence clustering excluded repertoires with fewer than 30,000 or more than 120,000 public chains, plus five with anomalous nucleotide sharing. Sourced from immuneACCESS, this table was stored by TCRdb with only in-frame sequences that have V and J called. A share of the clones is absent; for the studies checked, an unresolved V gene accounts for under half, and the remainder has no known explanation. That table gives V, J and clone size, and the DNA gave D and trimming. The table for this sample lists around 140,000 clones. The ten largest clones represent 0.8% to 1% of the sample.

Overall study outcomes, separate from this receptor: In an earlier analysis of fewer than 700 of the donors, most TCR beta V segments appeared in productive rearrangements about 90% or about 30% of the time, broadly matching IMGT annotations. A few of the identified cytomegalovirus-associated TCR beta chains were confirmed in vitro to be specific for cytomegalovirus antigens. When HLA alleles, especially DR and DQ, strongly co-occurred, TCR associations were difficult to assign to individual alleles. While some public TCRs were present in many individuals, most TCR sequences turned up only very rarely across donors. The authors suggested that the approach could potentially be generalized to other disease states and immunological phenotypes. A cluster of highly shared sequence variants was judged likely to be a technical artifact of the sequencing pipeline. CMV serostatus was the only immune exposure information available for the cohort. Presence/absence analyses assumed roughly uniform sequencing depth across donors, an assumption that may not hold. Most CMV-associated TCR beta chains appeared to be HLA-restricted in a later analysis, and the HLA associations seemed to be driven largely by CMV exposure. A further reported finding was that TCR beta sequences accurately predicted the HLA-A and HLA-B alleles for most subjects in the first cohort. A later analysis found that HLA-associated TCR beta chains were more clonally expanded and had lower generation probabilities than equally common non-associated chains. A later genetic analysis reported fewer N-insertions in productive TCRs among donors in an Asian-associated ancestry cluster than the approximately 670-donor mean. In a later analysis, several top co-occurrence clusters were reported to appear linked to parvovirus B19, influenza, CMV and Epstein-Barr virus. In a later analysis, about 17,000 TCR beta sequences were associated with specific HLA alleles at a false discovery rate of 0.05. An association between a missense DCLRE1C variant and V-gene and J-gene trimming of TCR beta chains was found in a later genetic analysis and replicated in an independent cohort. According to a later analysis, TCR association rates differed among HLA loci, with DRB1 alleles showing the most associated TCRs and HLA-C alleles showing the fewest. Some IMGT-functional V segments, including TRBV6-2 and TRBV6-3, could not be told apart with the 87-base-pair reads, so those segments were excluded. The cohort was sequenced for TCR beta chains only, and without alpha or paired-chain data the features that could be detected were limited. Because counts were too low, about 15 rarely observed V segments, including chromosome 9 orphons, were left out of the earlier analysis of over 550 of the donors. Cytomegalovirus status was reported to be diagnosed by the classifier with high specificity and sensitivity in both the original and validation cohorts. Because HLA typing was missing for some donors at each locus, association tests included only the typed subset. A total of fewer than 200 TCR beta chains were listed by the study as associated with cytomegalovirus. Correlated functional status among segregating V segments might reflect linkage disequilibrium, but an unknown experimental factor could not be ruled out.

The cohort consisted of more than 650 healthy bone marrow donors. All cohort members were sampled while nominally healthy, although unrecorded immune exposures were likely present. The donor tested CMV seronegative, placing the donor among the 350 to 400 seronegative members of the cohort. Each donor provided a peripheral blood sample, and peripheral blood mononuclear cells were used for TCR beta sequencing. Genomic DNA extraction from the blood cell samples was performed with the Qiagen DNeasy Blood Extraction Kit. Sequencing input: PBMCs. This TCR was sampled from a male donor in good health and CMV-seronegative. This chain is built from TRBV2 and TRBJ1-1, and possibly TRBD1, on 5 matching bases. In nucleotide form, the sequence is TGTGCCACCCTGGGAGGGGCGGGCACTGAAGCTTTCTTT. Its protein reads: CATLGGAGTEAFF.